The 31 T cell receptor beta chains presented below share a single source sample, sequenced in a study of molecular identifiers for immune sequencing clone quantification. TCRdb redid the calling of the PCR reads with MiXCR, one entry per CDR3 protein. The sample consists of roughly 100,000 distinct CDR3 sequences, 35% of them appearing once. Source material: naive CD8+ T cells from blood, with Jurkat cell RNA spiked in. Indicated subset: FACS-sorted CD8+CD4-CCR7+CD45RA+ naive T cells. These receptors were taken from a human donor in good health. Some libraries in this study had Jurkat cell RNA spiked in.

This clonotype was picked up one time. It may be a read error: a sequence one base away is much more abundant. This chain connects TRBV12-3 or TRBV12-4 to TRBJ2-1; 7 nucleotides line up with TRBD2. The CDR3 is 15 amino acids. This CDR3 is CASSLYPLADNGQFF. Here the CDR3 DNA reads TGTGCCAGCAGTTTATACCCTCTAGCGGACAATGGGCAGTTCTTC.

This clonotype has just a few counts. The V and J genes are TRBV12-3 or TRBV12-4 and TRBJ1-1; TRBD1 might be the D (6 bases). This CDR3 has 13 amino acids. The V end lost 6 bases, the J end lost 2 bases, and 10 bases lay between the germline ends. CDR3 DNA: TGTGCCAGCAGCTGGGGGGCCAACACTGAAGCTTTCTTT. Its translation: CASSWGANTEAFF.

This clonotype was counted at least ten times. The V and J genes are TRBV7-9 and TRBJ1-4; D is unclear. Trimming removed 5 bases from V and 8 bases from J, with 9 bases in between. The CDR3 spans 12 residues. Looked up from germline, CDR1 is SEHNR and CDR2 is FQNEAQ (reference sequence). The CDR3 here is CASSLDSEKLFF. In DNA form, the CDR3 reads TGTGCCAGCAGCCTAGATTCAGAAAAACTGTTTTTT.

Of note for this clonotype: A much larger clone sits a single nucleotide away, making a read error possible. This sequence joins TRBV5-1 and TRBJ1-1; 8 bases are shared with TRBD1. The CDR3 runs 14 residues. The germline V gene encodes CDR1 SGHRS and CDR2 YFSETQ. The CDR3 coding sequence is TGCGCCAGCAGCCCCGGACAGGGCGACACTGAAGCTTACTTT. Its translation: CASSPGQGDTEAYF.

A remark on this clonotype: Given a much more abundant clone one base away, this may be a read error. This chain uses TRBV7-8 with TRBJ2-7; D may match TRBD1 or TRBD2 (5 bases each). CDR1 SGHVS and CDR2 FQNEAQ come from the germline V gene. This CDR3 has 15 amino acids. Trimming pared 3 bases from V and 3 bases from J, leaving 15 bases between. The CDR3: CASSLSGAGLYEQYF. Written as DNA, the CDR3 is TGTGCCAGCAGCTTGTCCGGGGCTGGTCTCTACGAGCAGTACTTC.

This clonotype was detected only a few times. The chain joins TRBV7-2 to TRBJ2-3; 7 bases align to TRBD2. CDR1 is SGHTA, CDR2 FQGNSA, per germline. The J segment lost 6 bases and the V segment lost 2 bases, leaving 11 bases of the junction unmatched. The CDR3 is 16 amino acids. The CDR3 sequence: CASSLTSGVAWDTQYF. CDR3 in DNA: TGTGCCAGCAGCTTAACCAGCGGGGTGGCCTGGGATACGCAGTATTTT.

This clonotype was detected many times. V usage is TRBV20-1 and J usage is TRBJ2-6; unclear D gene. V lost 5 bases, J lost 2 bases, and 13 bases lay in between. The CDR3 spans 15 residues. The germline CDR1 and CDR2 sequences are DFQATT and SNEGSKA (reference sequence). The CDR3 region is CSAQAPLPGANVLTF. DNA of the CDR3: TGCAGTGCTCAAGCCCCCCTCCCTGGGGCCAACGTCCTGACTTTC.

This clonotype was seen only once. A much larger clone is a single base away; this may be a read error. The conserved phenylalanine or tryptophan normally closing the CDR3 is absent here, so this likely arose from a read error. The chain joins TRBV2 to TRBJ1-5; TRBD1 agrees at 7 bases. The trim removed 5 bases at V and 2 bases at J, leaving 6 bases unmatched. In germline, CDR1 is SNHLY, CDR2 FYNNEI. The CDR3 covers 15 residues. The CDR3 spells CASSQGQSRNQPQHY. The CDR3 coding sequence is TGTGCCAGCAGTCAGGGACAGAGCCGCAATCAGCCCCAGCATTAT.

The CDR3 nucleotides read TGTGCCAGCAGCCAAGGACTAGCGGGATGGGGGAGAGATACGCAGTATTTT. The encoded protein is CASSQGLAGWGRDTQYF. The chain recombines TRBV7-9 with TRBJ2-3, with TRBD2 matching over 12 bases. V was pared by 5 bases and J by 5 bases, with 11 bases of the junction left unmatched. The CDR3 covers 17 residues. CDR1 SEHNR and CDR2 FQNEAQ come from the germline V gene (reference sequence).

There are a few counts of this clonotype. The V call is TRBV5-4, the J call TRBJ2-7; D is perhaps TRBD2 (6 bases). V was pared by 4 bases and J by 5 bases, with 13 bases between. Germline V gene data show CDR1 as SGHNT and CDR2 as YYREEE (reference sequence). CDR3 length: 13 residues. CDR3: CASSRGGVHEQYF. CDR3 sequence (DNA): TGTGCCAGCAGCCGCGGAGGGGTACACGAGCAGTACTTC.

Worth noting for this clonotype: This may be a read error: a much more frequent sequence differs by one nucleotide. The V call is TRBV5-3, the J call TRBJ2-7; a weak D match, TRBD1 (6 bases). TRBV5-3 is filed as an ORF, its function uncertain. This CDR3 is built from 14 residues. The CDR3 loop is CASSLWGRGYEQYF. CDR3 nucleotide sequence: TGTGCCAGCAGCTTATGGGGCAGGGGCTACGAGCAGTACTTC.

About this clonotype itself: Its ends do not fully match the called genes, so a read error is possible. The chain links TRBV19 to TRBJ1-5; D is unclear. The CDR3 is 12 amino acids. CDR1 is LNHDA, CDR2 SQIVND, per germline (reference sequence). CDR3 protein: CACSIGNQPQHF. The CDR3 DNA sequence: TGTGCCTGTAGTATCGGTAATCAGCCCCAGCATTTT.

As regards this clonotype: The conserved final phenylalanine or tryptophan is absent from the CDR3, which likely points to a read error. This chain links TRBV6-5 with TRBJ2-1; D unresolved. The germline V gene has CDR1 MNHEY and CDR2 SVGAGI. The CDR3 contains 13 residues. The V gene lost 2 bases and the J gene lost 5 bases, with 7 bases spanning the gap. CDR3 DNA sequence: TGTGCCAGCAGTTACGTTAGGGACAATGAGCAGTTCTCC. This gives the protein CASSYVRDNEQFS.

This clonotype turned up a few times. This chain connects TRBV3-1 to TRBJ2-7; the match to TRBD2 covers 10 bases. CDR3 length equals 17 residues. Germline values: CDR1 LGHDT, CDR2 YNNKEL (reference sequence). Trimming took 0 bases from V and 2 from J; bases not matched to a gene: 7. CDR3 protein: CASSQDVPSGSPYEQYF. The DNA for the CDR3 is TGTGCCAGCAGCCAAGATGTGCCTAGCGGGAGCCCCTACGAGCAGTACTTC.

This clonotype was recorded a few times. The rearrangement uses TRBV6-5 and TRBJ2-7, with D perhaps TRBD1 (5 bases). V shed 6 bases and J shed 4 bases, with 13 bases lying between them. CDR3 length: 13 residues. CDR1 MNHEY and CDR2 SVGAGI come from the germline V gene. CDR3 nucleotide sequence: TGTGCCAGCAGCCCCGCACAGGCGTACGAGCAGTACTTC. Amino acids: CASSPAQAYEQYF.

The chain is built from TRBV7-9 and TRBJ2-5, with 7 bases aligning to TRBD1. The V gene's germline CDR1 is SEHNR and CDR2 FQNEAQ (reference sequence). The trim removed 10 bases at V and 2 bases at J, leaving 4 bases unmatched. There are 12 residues in the CDR3. CDR3 coding DNA: TGTGCCACCGACAGGGTTCAAGAGACCCAGTACTTC. It specifies CATDRVQETQYF.

CDR3 protein: CASSHLGLAGYEQFF. CDR3 nucleotides: TGTGCCAGCAGCCATCTAGGACTAGCGGGATATGAGCAGTTCTTC. The rearrangement uses TRBV3-1 and TRBJ2-1, with TRBD2 matching 12 bases. This CDR3 is built from 15 residues. V gave up 3 bases and J gave up 8 bases; unmatched junction bases: 5. CDR1 is LGHDT and CDR2 is YNNKEL in the germline V gene (reference sequence).

As regards this clonotype: In this CDR3 the conserved last residue, phenylalanine or tryptophan, is missing, so a read error is likely. V usage is TRBV28 and J usage is TRBJ2-5; 11 bases align to TRBD1. The V segment lost 6 bases and the J segment 1 base; nucleotides outside the gene matches: 7. The CDR3 has 16 residues. Germline CDR1 and CDR2: MDHEN and SYDVKM. Here the CDR3 reads CASRKLGQGAQETQYI. Written as DNA, the CDR3 is TGTGCCAGCAGGAAACTTGGACAGGGGGCCCAAGAGACCCAGTACATC.

The chain has TRBV3-1 and TRBJ1-5, with D hard to call. The germline gives CDR1 LGHDT, CDR2 YNNKEL (reference sequence). This CDR3 has 13 residues. V gave up 4 bases and J gave up 4 bases, with 8 bases separating them. The CDR3 DNA sequence: TGTGCCAGCAGCCTCCAAGGGAATCAGCCCCAGCATTTT. Translated: CASSLQGNQPQHF.

This clonotype was counted only a few times. V gene TRBV9 combines with J gene TRBJ2-3; TRBD2 matches at 9 bases. The germline V gene encodes CDR1 SGDLS and CDR2 YYNGEE. The CDR3 consists of 16 residues. Trimming at V came to 2 bases and at J to 3 bases, leaving 7 bases not matched to a gene. The CDR3 DNA follows: TGTGCCAGCAGCGTTTTTGGGCGGGAGGGGACAGATACGCAGTATTTT. As protein: CASSVFGREGTDTQYF.

The chain employs TRBV2 and TRBJ2-1; D remains unclear. Germline V gene sequence: CDR1 SNHLY, CDR2 FYNNEI. The CDR3 runs 13 residues. The V end lost 5 bases, the J end lost 8 bases, and 13 bases lay between the germline ends. The CDR3 protein is CASSYVPGYEQFF. The CDR3 DNA is TGTGCCAGCAGTTATGTCCCCGGCTATGAGCAGTTCTTC.

This chain joins TRBV12-3 or TRBV12-4 and TRBJ2-2; the D gene is possibly TRBD2 (5 bases). Trimming left V 4 bases short and J 3 bases short, with 9 bases between. The CDR3 runs to 14 residues. Here the CDR3 reads CASSSAGDTGELFF. The DNA of the CDR3 is TGTGCCAGCAGTTCGGCCGGGGACACCGGGGAGCTGTTTTTT.

This rearrangement joins TRBV7-9 to TRBJ2-1; D is undetermined. The CDR3 is 14 residues long. Germline CDR1 is SEHNR and CDR2 is FQNEAQ (reference sequence). The V gene lost 1 base and the J gene lost 6 bases, with 10 bases spanning the gap. CDR3 nucleotides: TGTGCCAGCAGCTTAGTGAACTCTGGCAATGAGCAGTTCTTC. The encoded protein is CASSLVNSGNEQFF.

Only a few counts were recorded for this clonotype. The gene calls are TRBV7-2 and TRBJ2-4; D remains unclear. Trimming removed 3 bases from V and 7 bases from J, with 10 bases in between. The CDR3 contains 13 residues. CDR1 and CDR2 (germline): SGHTA, FQGNSA. CDR3 in DNA: TGTGCCAGCAGCTTCTTGAACCCGAACATTCAGTACTTC. The encoded protein is CASSFLNPNIQYF.

The chain carries TRBV28 and TRBJ2-3; 8 bases agree with TRBD1. Germline values: CDR1 MDHEN, CDR2 SYDVKM. Trimming took 8 bases from V and 7 from J; bases not matched to a gene: 17. The CDR3 is 16 residues long. CDR3 amino acids: CASAFMGGTGGHTQYF. For the CDR3, the DNA is TGTGCCAGCGCCTTTATGGGGGGCACAGGGGGGCATACGCAGTATTTT.

For this clonotype: One junction end disagrees with the germline gene, perhaps due to a read error. The chain couples TRBV2 to TRBJ2-7, with 8 bases identical to TRBD1. The CDR3 is 15 residues long. From germline, CDR1 is SNHLY and CDR2 FYNNEI. CDR3 sequence reads: CASSEQGATAYEQHF. CDR3 DNA: TGTGCCAGCAGTGAACAGGGGGCGACGGCCTACGAGCAGCACTTC.

This clonotype was found a few times. This rearrangement joins TRBV29-1 to TRBJ2-1; D remains ambiguous. Deletions cut 3 bases from V and 7 bases from J, with 16 bases between. The CDR3 covers 14 residues. Germline assignment: CDR1 SQVTM and CDR2 ANQGSEA. CDR3 DNA: TGCAGCGTTGAGGGATGGGCTACGTGGAATGAGCAGTTCTTC. As protein: CSVEGWATWNEQFF.

The rearrangement uses TRBV5-1 and TRBJ2-7, with D possibly being TRBD2 (5 bases). This CDR3 spans 15 amino acids. The V gene lost 0 bases and the J gene lost 2 bases, with 12 bases spanning the gap. Germline V gene lookup returns CDR1 SGHRS and CDR2 YFSETQ. Here the CDR3 reads CASSLVGDFTYEQYF. The CDR3 DNA sequence: TGCGCCAGCAGCTTGGTGGGAGATTTTACCTACGAGCAGTACTTC.

In its sample, this clonotype was seen a few times. The chain employs TRBV23-1 and TRBJ2-5; 7 positions agree with TRBD1. TRBV23-1 is marked as an open reading frame, function uncertain. V lost 6 bases, J lost 3 bases, and 7 bases stayed unmatched. The CDR3 spans 14 residues. CDR3 loop: CASRLPGTEETQYF. The DNA of the CDR3 is TGCGCCAGCAGACTTCCCGGGACAGAAGAGACCCAGTACTTC.

As for this clonotype: A single base separates this from a much larger clone, so it may be a read error. V usage is TRBV7-9 and J usage is TRBJ2-5; 12 nucleotides align to TRBD1. This CDR3 has 15 amino acids. Per the germline V gene, CDR1 is SEHNR and CDR2 is FQNEAQ (reference sequence). The CDR3 region is CASSPRDRGQEPQYF. The CDR3 coding sequence is TGTGCCAGCAGCCCGAGGGACAGGGGGCAAGAGCCCCAGTACTTC.

This clonotype was seen a handful of times. The rearrangement joins TRBV7-8 to TRBJ1-2, with 7 nucleotides matching TRBD1. The germline V gene has CDR1 SGHVS and CDR2 FQNEAQ. The ends lost 1 base at V and 3 bases at J; junction bases unmatched: 8. The CDR3 spans 16 residues. CDR3 nucleotide sequence: TGTGCCAGCAGCTTAGGACCGACAGGGAAGGACTATGGCTACACCTTC. Its protein product is CASSLGPTGKDYGYTF.